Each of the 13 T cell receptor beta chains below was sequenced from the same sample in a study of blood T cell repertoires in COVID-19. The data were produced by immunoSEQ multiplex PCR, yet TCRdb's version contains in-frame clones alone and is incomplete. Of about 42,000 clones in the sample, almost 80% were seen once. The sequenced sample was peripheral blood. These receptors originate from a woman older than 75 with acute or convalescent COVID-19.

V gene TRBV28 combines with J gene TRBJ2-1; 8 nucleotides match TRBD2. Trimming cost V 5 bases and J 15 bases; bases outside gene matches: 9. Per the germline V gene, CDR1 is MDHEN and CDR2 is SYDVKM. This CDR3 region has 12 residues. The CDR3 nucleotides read TGTGCCAGCAGTCCCGGGGGGGGGAGGACGTTCTTC. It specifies CASSPGGGRTFF. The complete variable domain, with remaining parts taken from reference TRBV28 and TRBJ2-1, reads DVKVTQSSRYLVKRTGEKVFLECVQDMDHENMFWYRQDPGLGLRLIYFSYDVKMKEKGDIPEGYSVSREKKERFSLILESASTNQTSMYLCASSPGGGRTFFGPGTRLTVL.

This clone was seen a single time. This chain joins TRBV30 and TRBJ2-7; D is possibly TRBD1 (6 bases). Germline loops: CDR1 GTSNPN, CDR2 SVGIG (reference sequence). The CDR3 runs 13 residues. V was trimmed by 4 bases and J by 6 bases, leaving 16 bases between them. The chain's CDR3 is CAWTKTGRGEQYF. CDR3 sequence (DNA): TGTGCCTGGACTAAGACAGGAAGGGGCGAGCAGTACTTC.

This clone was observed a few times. CDR3 sequence reads: CASSSSVSGNTIYF. The CDR3, as DNA: TGTGCCAGCAGCTCCAGCGTCTCTGGAAACACCATATATTTT. This chain links TRBV7-9 with TRBJ1-3; unclear D gene. Trimming shortened V by 4 bases and J by 0 bases, and 7 bases separated the two germline ends. Germline V gene data show CDR1 as SEHNR and CDR2 as FQNEAQ (reference sequence). There are 14 residues in the CDR3. Drawing the rest from reference TRBV7-9 and TRBJ1-3, the complete variable domain is DTGVSQNPRHKITKRGQNVTFRCDPISEHNRLYWYRQTLGQGPEFLTYFQNEAQLEKSRLLSDRFSAERPKGSFSTLEIQRTEQGDSAMYLCASSSSVSGNTIYFGEGSWLTVV.

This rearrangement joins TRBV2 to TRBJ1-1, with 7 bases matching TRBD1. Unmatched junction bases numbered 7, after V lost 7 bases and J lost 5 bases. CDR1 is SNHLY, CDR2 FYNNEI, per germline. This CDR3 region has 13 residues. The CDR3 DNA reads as TGTGCCAGCATAGGGGGCGCGGGGACTGAAGCTTTCTTT. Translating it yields CASIGGAGTEAFF.

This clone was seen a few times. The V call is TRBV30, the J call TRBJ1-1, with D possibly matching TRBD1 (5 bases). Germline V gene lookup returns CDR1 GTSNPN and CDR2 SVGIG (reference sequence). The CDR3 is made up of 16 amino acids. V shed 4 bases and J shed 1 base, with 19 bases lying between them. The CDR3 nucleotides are TGTGCCTGGAACAGGAGGGCACGAAGAGGGAACACTGAAGCTTTCTTT. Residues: CAWNRRARRGNTEAFF.

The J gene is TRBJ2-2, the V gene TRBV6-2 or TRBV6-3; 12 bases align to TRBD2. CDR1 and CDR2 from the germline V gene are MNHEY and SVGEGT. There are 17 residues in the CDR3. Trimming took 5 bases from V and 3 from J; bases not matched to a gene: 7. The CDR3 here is CASSRTSGNSYTGELFF. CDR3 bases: TGTGCCAGCAGTCGGACTAGCGGGAATTCTTACACCGGGGAGCTGTTTTTT.

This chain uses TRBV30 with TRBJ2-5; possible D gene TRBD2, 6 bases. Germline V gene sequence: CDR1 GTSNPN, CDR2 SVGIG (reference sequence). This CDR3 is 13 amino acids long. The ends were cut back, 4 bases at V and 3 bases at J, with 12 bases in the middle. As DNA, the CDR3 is TGTGCCTGGATGGGGACTTTTAAAGAGACCCAGTACTTC. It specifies CAWMGTFKETQYF. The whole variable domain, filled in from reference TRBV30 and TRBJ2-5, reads SQTIHQWPATLVQPVGSPLSLECTVEGTSNPNLYWYRQAAGRGLQLLFYSVGIGQISSEVPQNLSASRPQDRQFILSSKKLLLSDSGFYLCAWMGTFKETQYFGPGTRLLVL.

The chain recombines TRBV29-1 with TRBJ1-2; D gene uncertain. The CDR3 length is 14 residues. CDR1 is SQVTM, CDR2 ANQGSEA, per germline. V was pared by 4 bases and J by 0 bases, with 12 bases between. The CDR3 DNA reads TGCAGCGTTGGGGGAGTCACAGCTAACTATGGCTACACCTTC. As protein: CSVGGVTANYGYTF.

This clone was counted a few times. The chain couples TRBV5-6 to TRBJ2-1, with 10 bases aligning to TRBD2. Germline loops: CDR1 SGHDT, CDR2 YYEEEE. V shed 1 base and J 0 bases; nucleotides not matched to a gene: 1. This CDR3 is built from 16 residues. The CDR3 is CASSLTSGASYNEQFF. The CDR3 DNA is TGTGCCAGCAGCTTGACTAGCGGGGCCTCCTACAATGAGCAGTTCTTC.

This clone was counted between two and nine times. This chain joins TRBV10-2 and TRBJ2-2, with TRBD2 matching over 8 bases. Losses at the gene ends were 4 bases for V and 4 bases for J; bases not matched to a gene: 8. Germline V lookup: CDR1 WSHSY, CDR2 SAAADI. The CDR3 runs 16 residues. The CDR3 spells CASSGRGTSGTGELFF. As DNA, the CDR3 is TGCGCCAGCAGTGGGAGGGGGACTAGTGGCACCGGGGAGCTGTTTTTT.

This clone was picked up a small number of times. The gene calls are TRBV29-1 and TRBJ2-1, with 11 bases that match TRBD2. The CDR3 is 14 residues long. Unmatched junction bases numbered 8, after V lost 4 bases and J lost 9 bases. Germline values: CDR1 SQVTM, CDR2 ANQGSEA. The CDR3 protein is CSVVDSGRGGEQFF. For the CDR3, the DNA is TGCAGCGTTGTGGATAGCGGGAGGGGAGGTGAGCAGTTCTTC.

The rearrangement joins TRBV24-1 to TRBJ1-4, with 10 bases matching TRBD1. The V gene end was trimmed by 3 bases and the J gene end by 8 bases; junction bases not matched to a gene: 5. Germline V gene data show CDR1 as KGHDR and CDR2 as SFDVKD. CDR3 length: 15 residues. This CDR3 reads CATSDGDRGGEKLFF. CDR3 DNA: TGTGCCACCAGTGATGGGGACAGGGGAGGGGAAAAACTGTTTTTT.

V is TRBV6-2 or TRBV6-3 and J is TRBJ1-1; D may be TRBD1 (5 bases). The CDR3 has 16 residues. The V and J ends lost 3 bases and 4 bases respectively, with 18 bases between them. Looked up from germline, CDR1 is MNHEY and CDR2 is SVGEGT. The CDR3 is CASSYSRGRDGTEAFF. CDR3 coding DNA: TGTGCCAGCAGTTATTCCCGAGGCAGGGATGGCACTGAAGCTTTCTTT.